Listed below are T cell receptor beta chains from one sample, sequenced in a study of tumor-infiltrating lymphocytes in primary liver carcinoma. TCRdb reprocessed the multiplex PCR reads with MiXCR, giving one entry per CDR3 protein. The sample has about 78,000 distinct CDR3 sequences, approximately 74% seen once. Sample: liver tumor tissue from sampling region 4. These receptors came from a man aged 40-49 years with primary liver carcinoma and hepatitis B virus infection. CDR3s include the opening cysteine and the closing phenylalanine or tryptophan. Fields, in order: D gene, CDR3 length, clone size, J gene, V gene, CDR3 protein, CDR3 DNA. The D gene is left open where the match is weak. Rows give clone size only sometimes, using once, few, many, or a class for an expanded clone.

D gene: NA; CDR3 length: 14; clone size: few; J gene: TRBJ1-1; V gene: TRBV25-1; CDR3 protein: CASRGRALGTEAFF; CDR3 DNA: TGTGCCAGCAGGGGCAGGGCGTTGGGGACTGAAGCTTTCTTT
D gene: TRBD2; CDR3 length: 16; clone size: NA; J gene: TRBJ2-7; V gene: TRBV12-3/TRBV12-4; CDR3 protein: CVSEPGLAGSYYKQYF; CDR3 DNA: TGTGTCAGCGAACCGGGACTAGCGGGCAGCTACTACAAGCAGTACTTC
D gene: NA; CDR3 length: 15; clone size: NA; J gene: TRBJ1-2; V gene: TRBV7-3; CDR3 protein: CASSPGGIEDYGYTF; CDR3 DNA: TGTGCCAGCAGCCCGGGAGGGATTGAGGACTATGGCTACACCTTC
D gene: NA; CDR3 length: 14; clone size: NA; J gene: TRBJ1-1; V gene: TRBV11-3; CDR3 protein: CASSLDPDSTETFF; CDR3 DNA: TGTGCCAGCAGCCTAGACCCCGACAGTACTGAAACTTTCTTT
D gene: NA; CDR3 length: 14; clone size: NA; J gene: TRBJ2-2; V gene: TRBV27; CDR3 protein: CARQGSANTGEPFF; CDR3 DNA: TGTGCCAGACAGGGATCGGCGAACACCGGGGAGCCGTTTTTT
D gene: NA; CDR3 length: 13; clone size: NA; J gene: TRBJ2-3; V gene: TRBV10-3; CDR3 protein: CSISTPGVDTQYF; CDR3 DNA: TGTTCCATCAGCACCCCGGGGGTAGATACGCAGTATTTT
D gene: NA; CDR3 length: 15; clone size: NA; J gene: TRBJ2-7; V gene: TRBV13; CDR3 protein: CAISLVGGEVYEQYF; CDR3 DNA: TGTGCCATCAGCTTAGTCGGCGGCGAGGTTTACGAGCAGTACTTC
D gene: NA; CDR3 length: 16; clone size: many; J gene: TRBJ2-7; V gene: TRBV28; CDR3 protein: CASRAASGGRSYEQYF; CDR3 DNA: TGTGCCAGCAGGGCTGCCTCCGGCGGACGCTCCTACGAGCAGTACTTC
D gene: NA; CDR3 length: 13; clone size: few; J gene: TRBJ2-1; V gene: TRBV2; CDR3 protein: CASSWGRYNEQFF; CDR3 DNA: TGTGCCAGCAGTTGGGGGAGGTACAATGAGCAGTTCTTC
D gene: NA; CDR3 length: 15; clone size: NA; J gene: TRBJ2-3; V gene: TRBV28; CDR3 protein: CASSHRDVSTDTHYF; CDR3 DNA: TGTGCCAGCAGTCACCGGGACGTCAGCACAGATACGCACTATTTT
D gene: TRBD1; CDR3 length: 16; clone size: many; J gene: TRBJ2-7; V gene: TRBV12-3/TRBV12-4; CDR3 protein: CASSLGTGTGRYEQYF; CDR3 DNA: TGTGCCAGCAGTTTAGGAACCGGGACAGGGAGATACGAGCAGTACTTC
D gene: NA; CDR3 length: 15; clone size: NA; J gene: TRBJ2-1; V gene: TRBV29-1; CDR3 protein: CSVGPPSSSYNGQLF; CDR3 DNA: TGCAGCGTGGGGCCTCCTTCAAGCTCCTACAATGGGCAGCTCTTC
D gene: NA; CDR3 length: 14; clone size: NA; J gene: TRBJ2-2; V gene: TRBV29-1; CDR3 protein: CSARGTSHTRELFF; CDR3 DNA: TGCAGCGCCCGAGGGACTTCGCACACCAGGGAGCTGTTTTTT
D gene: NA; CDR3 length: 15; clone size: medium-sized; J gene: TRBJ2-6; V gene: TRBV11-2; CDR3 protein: CASTQGLSGANVLTF; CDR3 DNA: TGTGCCAGCACCCAGGGGTTGTCTGGGGCCAACGTCCTGACTTTC
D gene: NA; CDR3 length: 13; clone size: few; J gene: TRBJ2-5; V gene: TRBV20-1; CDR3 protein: CSAQAGYQETQYF; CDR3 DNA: TGCAGTGCCCAGGCAGGGTACCAAGAGACCCAGTACTTC
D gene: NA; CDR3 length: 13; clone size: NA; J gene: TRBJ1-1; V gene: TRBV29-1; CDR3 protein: CSVVHNSNTEAFF; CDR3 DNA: TGCAGCGTTGTACACAATTCGAACACTGAAGCTTTCTTT
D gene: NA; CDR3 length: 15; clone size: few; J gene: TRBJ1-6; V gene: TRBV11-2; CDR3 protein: CASSLGLGGGSPLHF; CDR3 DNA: TGTGCCAGCAGCTTAGGTCTGGGGGGTGGTTCACCCCTCCACTTT
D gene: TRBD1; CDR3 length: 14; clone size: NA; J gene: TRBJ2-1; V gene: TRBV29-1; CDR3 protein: CSGLPGQGVDKQFF; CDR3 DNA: TGCAGCGGATTGCCGGGACAGGGAGTGGATAAACAGTTCTTC
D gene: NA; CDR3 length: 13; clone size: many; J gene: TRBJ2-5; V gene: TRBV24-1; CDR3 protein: CATGREGLETQYF; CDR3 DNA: TGTGCCACCGGACGAGAGGGGTTGGAGACCCAGTACTTC
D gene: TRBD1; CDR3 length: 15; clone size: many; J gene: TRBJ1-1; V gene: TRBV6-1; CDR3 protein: CASSEATGANTEAFF; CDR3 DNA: TGTGCCAGCAGTGAAGCAACAGGGGCGAACACTGAAGCTTTCTTT
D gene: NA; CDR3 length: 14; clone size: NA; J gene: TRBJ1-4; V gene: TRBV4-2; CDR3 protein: CASSQRSGGSKLFF; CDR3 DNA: TGTGCCAGCAGCCAAAGGTCGGGAGGGTCAAAACTGTTTTTT
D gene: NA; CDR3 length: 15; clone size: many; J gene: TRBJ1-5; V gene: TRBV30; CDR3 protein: CAWSRNHRGNQPQHF; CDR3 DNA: TGTGCCTGGTCACGGAATCACAGAGGCAATCAGCCCCAGCATTTT
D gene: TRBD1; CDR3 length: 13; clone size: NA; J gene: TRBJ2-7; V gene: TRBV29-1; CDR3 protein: CSVFGQVAYEQYF; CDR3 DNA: TGCAGCGTCTTCGGACAGGTCGCCTACGAGCAGTACTTC
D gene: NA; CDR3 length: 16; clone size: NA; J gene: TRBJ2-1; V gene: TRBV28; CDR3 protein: CASSSPTSVSSNEQFF; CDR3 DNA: TGTGCCAGCAGTAGTCCGACAAGCGTGAGTAGTAATGAGCAGTTCTTC
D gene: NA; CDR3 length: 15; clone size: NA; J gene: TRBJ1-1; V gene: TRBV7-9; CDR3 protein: CASTSSGGSYTKALF; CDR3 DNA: TGTGCCAGCACTAGTAGTGGGGGTTCTTACACTAAAGCTTTGTTT
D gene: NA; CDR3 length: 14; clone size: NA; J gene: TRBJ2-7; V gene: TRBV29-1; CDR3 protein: CSVRRSTTSYEQYF; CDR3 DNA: TGCAGCGTTAGAAGGTCAACCACCTCCTACGAGCAATACTTC
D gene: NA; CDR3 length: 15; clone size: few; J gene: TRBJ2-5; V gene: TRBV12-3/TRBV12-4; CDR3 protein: CASSPRGGMRETQYF; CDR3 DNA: TGTGCCAGCAGCCCCAGGGGCGGGATGAGAGAAACCCAGTACTTC
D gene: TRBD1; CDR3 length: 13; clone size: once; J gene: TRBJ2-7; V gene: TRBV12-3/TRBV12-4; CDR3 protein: CASFVGTGYEQYF; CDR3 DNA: TGTGCCAGTTTTGTAGGGACAGGGTACGAACAGTACTTC
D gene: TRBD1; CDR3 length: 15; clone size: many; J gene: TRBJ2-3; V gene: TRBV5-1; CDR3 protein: CASSFGDRSPDTQYF; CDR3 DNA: TGCGCCAGCAGCTTTGGGGACAGGAGCCCAGATACGCAGTATTTT
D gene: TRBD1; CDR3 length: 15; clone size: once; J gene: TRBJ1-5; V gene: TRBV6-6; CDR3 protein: CASTAQAGGGQPQHF; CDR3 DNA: TGTGCCAGCACAGCGCAGGCAGGGGGCGGGCAGCCCCAGCATTTT
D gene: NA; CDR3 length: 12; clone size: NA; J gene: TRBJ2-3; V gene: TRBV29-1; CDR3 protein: CSVLLSIDTQYF; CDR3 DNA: TGCAGCGTGCTCCTTAGCATAGATACGCAGTATTTT
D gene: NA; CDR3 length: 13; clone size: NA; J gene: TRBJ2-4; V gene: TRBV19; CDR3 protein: CASSISRANIQYF; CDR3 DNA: TGTGCCAGTAGTATAAGCAGGGCGAACATTCAGTACTTC
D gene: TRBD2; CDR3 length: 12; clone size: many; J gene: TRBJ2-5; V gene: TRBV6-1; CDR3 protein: CASRVAGETQYF; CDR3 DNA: TGTGCCAGCAGGGTAGCGGGAGAGACCCAGTACTTC
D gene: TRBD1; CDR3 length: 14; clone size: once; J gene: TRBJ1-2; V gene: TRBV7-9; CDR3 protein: CASSQWGQGDGYTF; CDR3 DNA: TGTGCCAGCAGCCAATGGGGACAGGGGGATGGCTACACCTTC
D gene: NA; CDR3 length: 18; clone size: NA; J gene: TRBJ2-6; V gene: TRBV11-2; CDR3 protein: CVSSLRQEGPSGANILTF; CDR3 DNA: TGTGTCAGCAGCTTAAGACAGGAGGGCCCCTCTGGGGCCAACATCCTGACTTTC
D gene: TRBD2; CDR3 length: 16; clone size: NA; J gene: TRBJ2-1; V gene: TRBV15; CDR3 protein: CATSRSSGRGNNAQSF; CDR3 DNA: TGTGCCACCAGCAGATCTAGCGGGAGAGGAAACAATGCGCAGTCCTTC
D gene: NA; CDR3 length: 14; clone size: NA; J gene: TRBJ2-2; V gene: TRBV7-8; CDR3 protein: CASSLLGGTRELFF; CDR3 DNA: TGTGCCAGCAGCTTATTGGGGGGCACCAGGGAGCTGTTTTTT
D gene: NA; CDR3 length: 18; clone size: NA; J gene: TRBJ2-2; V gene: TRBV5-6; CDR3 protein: CASSSISGRAIEDGELFF; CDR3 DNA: TGTGCCAGCAGCTCTATTTCGGGCAGGGCCATTGAGGACGGGGAGCTGTTTTTT
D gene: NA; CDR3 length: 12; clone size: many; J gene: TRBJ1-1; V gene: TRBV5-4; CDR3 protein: CASSYRGTEAFF; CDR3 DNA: TGTGCCAGCAGCTATCGGGGCACTGAAGCTTTCTTT
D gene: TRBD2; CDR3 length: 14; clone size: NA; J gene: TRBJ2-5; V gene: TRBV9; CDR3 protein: CASGSTGTTKTQYF; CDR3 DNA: TGTGCCAGCGGCTCAACCGGGACTACCAAGACCCAGTACTTC
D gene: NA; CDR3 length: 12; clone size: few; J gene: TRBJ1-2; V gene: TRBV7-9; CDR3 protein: CASREGDYGHTF; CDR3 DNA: TGTGCCAGCAGGGAAGGAGACTATGGCCACACCTTC
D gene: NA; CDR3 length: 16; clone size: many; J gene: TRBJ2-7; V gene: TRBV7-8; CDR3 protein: CASSLVKETSTYEQYF; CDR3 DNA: TGTGCCAGCAGCTTAGTTAAAGAAACTTCTACCTACGAGCAGTACTTC
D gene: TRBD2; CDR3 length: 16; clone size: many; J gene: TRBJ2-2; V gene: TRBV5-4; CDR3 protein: CASSLEGGGRGGELFF; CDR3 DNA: TGTGCCAGCAGCTTGGAGGGCGGGGGGCGAGGCGGGGAGCTGTTTTTT
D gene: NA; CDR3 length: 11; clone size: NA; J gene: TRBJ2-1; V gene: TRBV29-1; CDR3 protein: CSVVKTNEQFF; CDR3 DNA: TGCAGCGTCGTTAAGACGAATGAGCAGTTCTTC
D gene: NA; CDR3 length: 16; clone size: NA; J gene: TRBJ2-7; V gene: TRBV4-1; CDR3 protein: CASSQDFSGRSYEQYF; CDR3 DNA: TGCGCCAGCAGCCAAGACTTTAGCGGAAGGTCATACGAGCAGTACTTC
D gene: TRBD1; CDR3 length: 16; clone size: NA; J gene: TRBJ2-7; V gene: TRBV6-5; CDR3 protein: CASTYSRDRGLGEQYF; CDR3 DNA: TGTGCCAGTACTTACTCTAGGGACAGGGGCCTAGGGGAGCAGTACTTT
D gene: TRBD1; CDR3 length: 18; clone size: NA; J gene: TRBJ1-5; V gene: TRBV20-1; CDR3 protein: CSAKRRTGDLYSNQPQHF; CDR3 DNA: TGCAGTGCTAAAAGGAGGACAGGCGACCTATATAGCAATCAGCCCCAGCATTTT
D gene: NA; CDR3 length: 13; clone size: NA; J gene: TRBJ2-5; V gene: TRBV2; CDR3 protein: CASRPLGRETQYF; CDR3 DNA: TGTGCCAGCAGGCCACTGGGGCGGGAGACCCAGTACTTC
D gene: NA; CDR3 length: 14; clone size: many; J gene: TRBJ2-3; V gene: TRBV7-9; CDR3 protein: CASSFLGRGDTQYF; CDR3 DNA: TGTGCCAGCAGCTTCCTAGGTCGGGGAGATACGCAGTATTTT
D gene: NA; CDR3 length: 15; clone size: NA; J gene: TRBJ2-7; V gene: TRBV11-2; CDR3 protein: CASNRYSGGGHEQYF; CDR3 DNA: TGTGCCAGCAACCGATATTCGGGAGGGGGCCACGAGCAGTACTTC
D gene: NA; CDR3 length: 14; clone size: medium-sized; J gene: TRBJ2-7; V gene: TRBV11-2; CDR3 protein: CASSLVHGYYEQYF; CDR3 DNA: TGTGCCAGCAGCTTAGTGCATGGCTACTACGAGCAGTACTTC
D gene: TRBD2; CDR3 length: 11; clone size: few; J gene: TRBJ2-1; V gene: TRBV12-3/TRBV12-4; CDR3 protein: CASGKSGITLF; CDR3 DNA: TGTGCCAGCGGCAAAAGCGGGATTACGCTCTTC
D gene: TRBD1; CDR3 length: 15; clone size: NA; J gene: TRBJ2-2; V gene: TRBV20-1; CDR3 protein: CSASPGTGNTGELFF; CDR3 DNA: TGCAGTGCTTCCCCTGGGACAGGGAACACCGGGGAGCTGTTTTTT
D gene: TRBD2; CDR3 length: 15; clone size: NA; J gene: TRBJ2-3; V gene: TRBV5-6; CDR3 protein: CASSTGTSARDTQYF; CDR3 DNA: TGTGCCAGCAGCACTGGGACTAGCGCCCGGGATACGCAGTATTTT
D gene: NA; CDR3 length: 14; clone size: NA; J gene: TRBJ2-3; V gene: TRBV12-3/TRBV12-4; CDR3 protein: CASSFTQGADTQYF; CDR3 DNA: TGTGCCAGCAGTTTCACTCAGGGCGCAGATACGCAGTATTTT
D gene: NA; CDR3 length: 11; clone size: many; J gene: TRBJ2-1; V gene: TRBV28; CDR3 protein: CASSVYNEQFF; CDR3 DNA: TGTGCCAGCAGTGTTTACAATGAGCAGTTCTTC
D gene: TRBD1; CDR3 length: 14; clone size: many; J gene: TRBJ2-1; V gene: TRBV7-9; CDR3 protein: CASRSGTGGGEQFF; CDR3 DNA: TGTGCCAGCAGATCCGGGACAGGCGGCGGAGAGCAGTTCTTC
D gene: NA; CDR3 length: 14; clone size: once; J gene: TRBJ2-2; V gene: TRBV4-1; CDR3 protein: CASSPPLGSRELFF; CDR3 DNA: TGCGCCAGCAGCCCGCCACTAGGCTCCAGGGAGCTGTTTTTT
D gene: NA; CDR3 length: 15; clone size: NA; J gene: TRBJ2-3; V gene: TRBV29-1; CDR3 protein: CGVEDLGLITDTQYF; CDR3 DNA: TGCGGCGTTGAGGACCTTGGACTAATCACAGATACACAGTATTTT